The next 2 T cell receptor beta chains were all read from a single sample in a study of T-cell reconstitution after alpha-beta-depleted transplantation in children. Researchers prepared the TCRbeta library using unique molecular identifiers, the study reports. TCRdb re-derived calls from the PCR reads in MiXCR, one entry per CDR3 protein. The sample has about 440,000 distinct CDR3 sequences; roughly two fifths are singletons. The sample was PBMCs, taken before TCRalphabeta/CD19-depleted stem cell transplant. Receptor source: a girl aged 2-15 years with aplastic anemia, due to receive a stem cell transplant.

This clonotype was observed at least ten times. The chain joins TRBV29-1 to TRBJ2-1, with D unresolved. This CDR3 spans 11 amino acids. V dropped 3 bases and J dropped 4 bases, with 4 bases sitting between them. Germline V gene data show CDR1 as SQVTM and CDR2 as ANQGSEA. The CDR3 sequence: CSVEFYNEQFF. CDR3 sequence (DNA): TGCAGCGTTGAGTTTTACAATGAGCAGTTCTTC.

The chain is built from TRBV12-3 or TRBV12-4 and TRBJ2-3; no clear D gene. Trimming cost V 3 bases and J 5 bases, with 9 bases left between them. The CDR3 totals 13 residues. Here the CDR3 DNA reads TGTGCCAGCAGTTTCTGGCAGAAAGATACGCAGTATTTT. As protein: CASSFWQKDTQYF.